The rows below give T cell receptor beta chains drawn from one sample of a study of cytomegalovirus exposure and HLA in healthy donors. The table came from immunoSEQ multiplex PCR; TCRdb's copy has only in-frame clones and leaves some out. The sample gives approximately 150,000 clones, around 81% of which show up once; around 1% is in the top ten. The sample consisted of PBMCs. These receptors all stem from a woman in her thirties or forties in good health and CMV-seronegative. Both conserved end residues are part of each CDR3. The D gene is left open where the match is weak. Where a row states a size, it is once, few, many or the class of an expanded clone; other rows omit it.

J gene: TRBJ1-1; clone size: NA; V gene: TRBV2; D gene: NA; CDR3 DNA: TGTGCCAGCCTATGGCAGGGAACGGAAGGGGCTGAAGCTTTCTTT; CDR3 protein: CASLWQGTEGAEAFF
J gene: TRBJ2-1; clone size: NA; V gene: TRBV11-2; D gene: TRBD1; CDR3 DNA: TGTGCCAGCAAACAGGGGGCGCAGTTAAGGAATGAGCAGTTCTTC; CDR3 protein: CASKQGAQLRNEQFF
J gene: TRBJ2-1; clone size: NA; V gene: TRBV9; D gene: TRBD2; CDR3 DNA: TGTGCCAGCAGCGCCGGGACTAAAAAAGGGAATGAGCAGTTCTTC; CDR3 protein: CASSAGTKKGNEQFF
J gene: TRBJ2-1; clone size: NA; V gene: TRBV30; D gene: TRBD2; CDR3 DNA: TGTGCCTGGAGTTCGGGGGGCTCCTACAATGAGCAGTTCTTC; CDR3 protein: CAWSSGGSYNEQFF
J gene: TRBJ2-5; clone size: NA; V gene: TRBV9; D gene: TRBD2; CDR3 DNA: TGTGCCAGCAGCGGCTTAGCGGGAGGGCCCGACTTC; CDR3 protein: CASSGLAGGPDF
J gene: TRBJ1-2; clone size: few; V gene: TRBV6-1; D gene: NA; CDR3 DNA: TGTGCCAGCACTCCAGGGAGGGGAGTCTATGGCTACACCTTC; CDR3 protein: CASTPGRGVYGYTF
J gene: TRBJ1-4; clone size: few; V gene: TRBV11-3; D gene: NA; CDR3 DNA: TGTGCCAGCAGCTTCGGGGATGGAAAACTGTTTTTT; CDR3 protein: CASSFGDGKLFF
J gene: TRBJ2-3; clone size: NA; V gene: TRBV9; D gene: TRBD2; CDR3 DNA: TGTGCCAGCAGCGTAGGACTAGCGGGAGCTGGGGAGGGCCCTAGAGGCACAGATACGCAGTATTTT; CDR3 protein: CASSVGLAGAGEGPRGTDTQYF
J gene: TRBJ2-5; clone size: NA; V gene: TRBV10-1; D gene: NA; CDR3 DNA: TGCGCCAGCAGGGGCGGGATTTCGGGGGAGACCCAGTACTTC; CDR3 protein: CASRGGISGETQYF
J gene: TRBJ2-2; clone size: NA; V gene: TRBV30; D gene: NA; CDR3 DNA: TGTGCCTGGATGGAGGGACTGAATCCTCGGGGGGAGCTGTTTTTT; CDR3 protein: CAWMEGLNPRGELFF
J gene: TRBJ1-1; clone size: NA; V gene: TRBV7-6; D gene: TRBD1; CDR3 DNA: TGTGCCAGCAGCCGGGACAGGGGAATTAACACTGAAGCTTTCTTT; CDR3 protein: CASSRDRGINTEAFF
J gene: TRBJ1-5; clone size: NA; V gene: TRBV10-3; D gene: TRBD1; CDR3 DNA: TGTGCCATCAGTGAGTCGACAGGGACCGGACAGCCCCAGCATTTT; CDR3 protein: CAISESTGTGQPQHF
J gene: TRBJ1-1; clone size: NA; V gene: TRBV5-1; D gene: NA; CDR3 DNA: TGCGCCAGCAGCTGGCAGGGGTCACATCAAAAGAACACTGAAGCTTTCTTT; CDR3 protein: CASSWQGSHQKNTEAFF
J gene: TRBJ2-7; clone size: few; V gene: TRBV7-9; D gene: TRBD1; CDR3 DNA: TGTGCCAGCAGCTTTCGACAGGGGGTCGACGAGCAGTACTTC; CDR3 protein: CASSFRQGVDEQYF
J gene: TRBJ2-1; clone size: NA; V gene: TRBV25-1; D gene: TRBD2; CDR3 DNA: TGTGCCAGCAGTGAAGCGGGAGCTTCGAATGAGCAGTTCTTC; CDR3 protein: CASSEAGASNEQFF
J gene: TRBJ2-7; clone size: NA; V gene: TRBV2; D gene: NA; CDR3 DNA: TGTGCCAGCTCGACACAGATCTACGAGCAGTACTTC; CDR3 protein: CASSTQIYEQYF